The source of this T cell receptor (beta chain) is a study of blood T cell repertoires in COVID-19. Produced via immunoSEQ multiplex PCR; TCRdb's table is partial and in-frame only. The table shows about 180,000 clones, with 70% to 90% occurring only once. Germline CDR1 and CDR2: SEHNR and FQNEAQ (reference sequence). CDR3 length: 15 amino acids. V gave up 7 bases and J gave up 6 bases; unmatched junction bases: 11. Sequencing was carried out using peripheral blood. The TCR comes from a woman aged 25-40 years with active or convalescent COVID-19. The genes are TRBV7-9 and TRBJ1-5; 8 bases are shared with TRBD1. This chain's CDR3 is CASTTATGVGQPQHF. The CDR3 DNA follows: TGTGCCAGCACCACGGCGACAGGGGTCGGTCAGCCCCAGCATTTT.